The sequence of this TCR beta chain was determined in a study of T cell changes during pregnancy in multiple sclerosis (dated 2019 in TCRdb). As for the study more broadly: The study looked at changes in the T cell repertoire across pregnancy in women with multiple sclerosis.

This clone was detected only a few times. There is no known antigen for this receptor. Nothing much larger sits one base from this clone, and base qualities are not available. Measured from the cysteine to the phenylalanine, the CDR3 is 14 residues long. Just the 42-base CDR3 DNA is kept, in frame starting at base 1. Trimming removed 2 bases from V and 4 bases from J, leaving 14 bases between the germline ends. CDR1 GTSNPN and CDR2 SVGIG were looked up in the germline V gene (reference sequence). Library preparation used the immunoSEQ multiplex PCR assay. The clones in this table, taken by TCRdb from immuneACCESS, are in-frame only. Not every clone is retained; where verified, under half of the shortfall comes from an unresolved V gene, and the cause of the rest is unknown. This sample has nearly 80,000 clones in its table, and just over 90% of those were observed once. The top ten clones comprise 0.21% of the sample.

The receptor was derived from a female donor with multiple sclerosis, enrolled in a pregnancy study. Sequences were derived from CD4+ T cells from peripheral blood mononuclear cells, sampled before pregnancy. The rearranged segments are TRBV30 and TRBJ1-1; TRBD1 might be the D gene, on 5 matching bases. The CDR3 corresponds to CAWSHDSVSTEAFF. Read as DNA, the sequence is TGTGCCTGGAGTCATGACAGCGTGAGCACTGAAGCTTTCTTT. Outside the CDR3, residues come from the reference TRBV30 and TRBJ1-1 proteins, so the full variable domain is: SQTIHQWPATLVQPVGSPLSLECTVEGTSNPNLYWYRQAAGRGLQLLFYSVGIGQISSEVPQNLSASRPQDRQFILSSKKLLLSDSGFYLCAWSHDSVSTEAFFGQGTRLTVV.